Included here is one TCR beta chain sequence, with context. The data were taken from a study of blood T cell repertoires in COVID-19. At the level of the study: Sites in the United States, Italy and Spain provided acute and convalescent COVID-19 samples.

Clones were sequenced by immunoSEQ multiplex PCR, and TCRdb holds only the in-frame ones, with some missing. Among 110,000 to 150,000 clones, 84% were seen once, and the ten largest hold less than 9.5%. Sequencing was done on a sample of peripheral blood. This TCR derives from a human donor in a cohort sampled during active COVID-19.

For the CDR3, the DNA is TGCGCCAGCAGCCCGCGCCAACGACTGAGTGAAAAACTGTTTTTT. Its translation is CASSPRQRLSEKLFF. V gene TRBV4-1 combines with J gene TRBJ1-4; D is unresolved. The CDR3 is 15 residues long. V lost 4 bases and J 7 bases, leaving 16 bases between the germline ends. Germline V CDR1 and CDR2: MGHRA, YSYEKL.